The T cell receptor (beta chain) under discussion was sequenced for a study of T-cell memory formation after mild COVID-19 (dated by TCRdb to 2020 to 2022). Regarding the study in general: TCR sequence clusters from the two donors were largely donor specific. Longitudinal TCRalpha and TCRbeta repertoire sequencing tracked T-cell clones expanding and contracting after mild COVID-19 in a couple of donors. The cohort comprised two young, previously healthy adult volunteers, one female and one male.

This clonotype was observed a handful of times. Its antigen has not been determined. No much larger clonotype is one base removed from it; base qualities were not supplied. Sequencing instrument: Illumina NovaSeq 6000. TCRalpha and TCRbeta cDNA libraries were built by 5'RACE with constant-segment primers, adding sample barcodes and unique molecular identifiers. Trizol reagent was used to extract RNA from every sample. Library amplification was performed in two PCR steps, and a second sample barcode and Illumina TruSeq adapters were introduced in the second step. Sequencing of the libraries was done on an Illumina NovaSeq, producing 2 x 150 bp paired-end reads. The study's own analysis went as follows. With migec v1.2.7, reads were demultiplexed and then collapsed into UMI-guided consensus sequences. Using mixcr v2.1.11, the UMI consensuses were aligned to TRA and TRB V and J templates and assembled into clonotypes. A clonotype was counted as expanded or contracted only if both edgeR and NoisET called the change significant, with noise models trained on biological replicates. For edgeR calls, the thresholds were a false discovery rate-adjusted p below 0.01 and a log2 fold-change of 1. PCA with hierarchical clustering of max-normalized trajectories of the 1000 most abundant clonotypes was used as exploratory dynamics analysis. Separately sequenced CD4+ and CD8+ repertoires were used to assign the CD4 or CD8 phenotype of responding clones. The public sequencing data were trimmed at Q25 with fastp and processed into clonotypes with MiXCR by TCRdb, which kept only in-frame beta chains. Rows with a matching CDR3 protein are joined into one entry that keeps the most common DNA and genes. The V and J calls were determined by TCRdb, not by the authors. The sample contains about 320,000 distinct CDR3 sequences, about 13% of them found a single time. Approximately 22% of the sample is taken by the ten largest.

Results and caveats for the whole study, not just this receptor: Contracting CD4+ clones appeared mostly in the CM and EM memory subsets, whereas CD8+ clones were enriched in EMRA. Only a couple of mild cases were covered in the study, and larger cohorts including severe cases with pre-infection samples were considered necessary. Some responding clones were detected in pre-infection memory, which suggested that pre-existing cross-reactive memory T cells had joined the SARS-CoV-2 response. SARS-CoV-2 specificity was not confirmed for the second-wave clones peaking on day 37. From day 15 to 85, contracting clones showed balanced CD4/CD8 phenotypes, whereas a second wave of clones that expanded from day 15 to 37 leaned towards CD4+.

Based on the germline V gene (reference sequence), the CDR1 and CDR2 sequences are LGHDT and YNNKEL. From cysteine to phenylalanine, the CDR3 is 21 amino acids long. Only the CDR3 DNA stays, 63 bases, in frame from base 1. Trimming costs V 0 bases and J 5 bases, and their ends lie 31 bases apart. Ficoll-Paque density gradient centrifugation was used to isolate PBMCs. The TCR sequence derives from a man between 18 and 29 years old who had mild COVID-19 (a few samples of this study predate the infection). The sample titles of this study are shuffled in the database, so cell type and time point are left out; the donor was told from shared clones. Recombination connected TRBV3-1 to TRBJ2-5; TRBD2 is possibly the D segment (7 matching bases). Sequenced input: PBMCs or a T cell subset sorted from them (not recorded which). In nucleotides, the sequence is TGTGCCAGCAGCCAAGACCCGGGGGTTCTGACGGGGGGCCAGGGTTGGGAGACCCAGTACTTC. Its translation is CASSQDPGVLTGGQGWETQYF.